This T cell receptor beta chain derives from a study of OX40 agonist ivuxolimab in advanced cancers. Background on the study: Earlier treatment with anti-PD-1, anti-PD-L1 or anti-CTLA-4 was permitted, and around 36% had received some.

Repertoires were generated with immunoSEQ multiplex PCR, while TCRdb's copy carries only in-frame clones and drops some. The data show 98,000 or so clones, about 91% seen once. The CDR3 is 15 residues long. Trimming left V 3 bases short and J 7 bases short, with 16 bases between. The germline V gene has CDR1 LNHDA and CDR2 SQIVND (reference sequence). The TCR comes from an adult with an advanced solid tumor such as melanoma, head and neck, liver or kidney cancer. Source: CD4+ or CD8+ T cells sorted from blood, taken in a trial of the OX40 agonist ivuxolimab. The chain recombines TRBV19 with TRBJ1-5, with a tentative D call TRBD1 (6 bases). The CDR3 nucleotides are TGTGCCAGTAGTATGACGGGGGGGCGAGGACAGCCCCAGCATTTT. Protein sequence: CASSMTGGRGQPQHF.